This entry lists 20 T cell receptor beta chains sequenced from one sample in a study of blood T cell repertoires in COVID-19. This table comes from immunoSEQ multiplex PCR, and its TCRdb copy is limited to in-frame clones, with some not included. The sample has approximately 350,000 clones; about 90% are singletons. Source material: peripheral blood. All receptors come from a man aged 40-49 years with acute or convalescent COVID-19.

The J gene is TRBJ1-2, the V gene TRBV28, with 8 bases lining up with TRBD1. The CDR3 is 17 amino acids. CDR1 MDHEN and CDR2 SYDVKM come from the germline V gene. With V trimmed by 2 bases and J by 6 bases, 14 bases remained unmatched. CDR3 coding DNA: TGTGCCAGCAGTTTAGCAGGGGATTCGGGCAGGGGGCATGGCTACACCTTC. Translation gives CASSLAGDSGRGHGYTF.

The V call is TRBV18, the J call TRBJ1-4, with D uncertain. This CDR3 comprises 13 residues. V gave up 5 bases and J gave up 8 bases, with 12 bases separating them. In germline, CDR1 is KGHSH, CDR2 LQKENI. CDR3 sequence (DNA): TGTGCCAGCTCATCCGCTAGAGAGGAAAAACTGTTTTTT. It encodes CASSSAREEKLFF.

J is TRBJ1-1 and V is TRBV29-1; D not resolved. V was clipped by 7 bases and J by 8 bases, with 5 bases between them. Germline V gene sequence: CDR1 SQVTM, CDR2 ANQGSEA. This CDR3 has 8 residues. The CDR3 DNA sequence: TGCAGCGCCAAAGAAGCTTTCTTT. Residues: CSAKEAFF.

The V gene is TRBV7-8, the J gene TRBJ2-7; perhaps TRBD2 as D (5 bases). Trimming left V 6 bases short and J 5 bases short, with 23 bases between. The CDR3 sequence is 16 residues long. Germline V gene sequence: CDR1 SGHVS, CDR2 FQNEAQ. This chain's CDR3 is CASSSRGVRGFNEQYF. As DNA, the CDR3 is TGTGCCAGCAGTAGTCGCGGTGTTCGGGGATTCAACGAGCAGTACTTC.

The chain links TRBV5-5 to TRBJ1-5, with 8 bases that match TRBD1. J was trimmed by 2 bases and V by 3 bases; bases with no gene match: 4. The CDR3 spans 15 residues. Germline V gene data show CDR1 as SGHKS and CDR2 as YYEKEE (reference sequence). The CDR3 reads CASSSWTGRNQPQHF. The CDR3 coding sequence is TGTGCCAGCAGCTCCTGGACAGGGCGCAATCAGCCCCAGCATTTT.

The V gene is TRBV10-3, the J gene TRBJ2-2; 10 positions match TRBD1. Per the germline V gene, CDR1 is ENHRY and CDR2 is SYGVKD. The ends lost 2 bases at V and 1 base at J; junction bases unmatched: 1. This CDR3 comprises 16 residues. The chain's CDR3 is CAISERTGGNTGELFF. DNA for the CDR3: TGTGCCATCAGTGAGCGGACAGGGGGGAACACCGGGGAGCTGTTTTTT.

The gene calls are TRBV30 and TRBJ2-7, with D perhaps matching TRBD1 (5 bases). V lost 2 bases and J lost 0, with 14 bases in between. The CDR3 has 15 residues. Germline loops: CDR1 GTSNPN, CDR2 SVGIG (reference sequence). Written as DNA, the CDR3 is TGTGCCTGGAGTAAAACAGGCCTGAGCTCCTACGAGCAGTACTTC. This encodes CAWSKTGLSSYEQYF.

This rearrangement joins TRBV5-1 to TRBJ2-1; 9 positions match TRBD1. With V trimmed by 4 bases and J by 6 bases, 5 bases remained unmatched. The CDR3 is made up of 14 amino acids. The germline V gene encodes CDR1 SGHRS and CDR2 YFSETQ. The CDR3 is CASSPSGQGNEQFF. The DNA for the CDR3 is TGCGCCAGCAGCCCCTCGGGACAGGGCAATGAGCAGTTCTTC.

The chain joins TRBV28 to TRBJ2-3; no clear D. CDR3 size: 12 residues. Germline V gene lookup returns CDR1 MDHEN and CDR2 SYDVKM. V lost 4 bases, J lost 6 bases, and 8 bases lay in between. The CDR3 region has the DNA TGTGCCAGCAGTTCCTTTCAGGATACGCAGTATTTT. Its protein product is CASSSFQDTQYF.

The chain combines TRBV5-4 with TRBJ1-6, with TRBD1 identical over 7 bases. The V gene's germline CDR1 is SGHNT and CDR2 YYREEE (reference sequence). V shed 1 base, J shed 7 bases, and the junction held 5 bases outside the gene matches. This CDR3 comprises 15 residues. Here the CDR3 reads CASSLTGDGNSPLHF. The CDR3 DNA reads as TGTGCCAGCAGCTTGACAGGGGATGGGAATTCACCCCTCCACTTT.

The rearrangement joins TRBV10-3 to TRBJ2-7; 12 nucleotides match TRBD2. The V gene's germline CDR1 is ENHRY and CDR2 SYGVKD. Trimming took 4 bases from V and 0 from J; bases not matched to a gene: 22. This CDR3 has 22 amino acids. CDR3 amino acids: CAISVGGSHRASGREDSYEQYF. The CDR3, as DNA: TGTGCCATCAGTGTGGGGGGCTCTCATCGGGCTAGCGGGAGGGAAGACTCCTACGAGCAGTACTTC.

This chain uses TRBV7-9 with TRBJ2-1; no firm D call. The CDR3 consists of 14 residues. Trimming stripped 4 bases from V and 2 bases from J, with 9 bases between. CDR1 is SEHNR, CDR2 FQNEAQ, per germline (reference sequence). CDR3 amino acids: CASSSKRTYNEQFF. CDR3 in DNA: TGTGCCAGCAGCTCCAAGCGCACCTACAATGAGCAGTTCTTC.

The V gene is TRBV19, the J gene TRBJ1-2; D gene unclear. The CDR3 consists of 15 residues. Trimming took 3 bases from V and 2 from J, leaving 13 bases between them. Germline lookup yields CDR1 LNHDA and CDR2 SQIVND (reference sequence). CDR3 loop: CASSIGPTPNYGYTF. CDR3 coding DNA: TGTGCCAGTAGTATTGGTCCTACCCCCAACTATGGCTACACCTTC.

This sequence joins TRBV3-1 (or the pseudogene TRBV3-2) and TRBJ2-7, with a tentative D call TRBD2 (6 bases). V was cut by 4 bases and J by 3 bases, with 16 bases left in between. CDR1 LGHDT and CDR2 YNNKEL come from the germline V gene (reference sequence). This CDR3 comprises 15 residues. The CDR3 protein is CASSLLAQRGYEQYF. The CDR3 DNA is TGTGCCAGCAGCCTTCTAGCGCAAAGGGGCTACGAGCAGTACTTC.

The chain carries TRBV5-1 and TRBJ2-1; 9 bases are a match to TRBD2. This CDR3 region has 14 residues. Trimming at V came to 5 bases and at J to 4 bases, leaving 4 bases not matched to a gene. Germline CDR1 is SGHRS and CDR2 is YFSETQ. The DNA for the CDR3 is TGCGCCAGCAGTTCCAGCGGGGGGTACAATGAGCAGTTCTTC. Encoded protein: CASSSSGGYNEQFF.

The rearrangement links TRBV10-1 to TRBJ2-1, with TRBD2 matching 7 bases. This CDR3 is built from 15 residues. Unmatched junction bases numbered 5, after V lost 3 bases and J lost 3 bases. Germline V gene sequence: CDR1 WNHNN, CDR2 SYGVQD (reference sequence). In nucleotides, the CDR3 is TGCGCCAGCAGTGACATGGGGGGGATCTACAATGAGCAGTTCTTC. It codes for CASSDMGGIYNEQFF.

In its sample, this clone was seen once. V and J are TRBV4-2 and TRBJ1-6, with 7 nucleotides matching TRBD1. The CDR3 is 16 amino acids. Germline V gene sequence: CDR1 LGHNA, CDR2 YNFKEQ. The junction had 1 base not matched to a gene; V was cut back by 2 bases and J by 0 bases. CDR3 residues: CASSQSGGSYNSPLHF. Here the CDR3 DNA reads TGTGCCAGCAGCCAATCAGGGGGCTCCTATAATTCACCCCTCCACTTT.

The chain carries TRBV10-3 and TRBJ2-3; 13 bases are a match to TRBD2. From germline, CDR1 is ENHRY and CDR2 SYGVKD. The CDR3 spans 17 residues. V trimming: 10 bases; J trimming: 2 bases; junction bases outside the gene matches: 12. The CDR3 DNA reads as TGTGCCAGCCGGGGACTAGCGGGGACGCCGTTCACAGATACGCAGTATTTT. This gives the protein CASRGLAGTPFTDTQYF.

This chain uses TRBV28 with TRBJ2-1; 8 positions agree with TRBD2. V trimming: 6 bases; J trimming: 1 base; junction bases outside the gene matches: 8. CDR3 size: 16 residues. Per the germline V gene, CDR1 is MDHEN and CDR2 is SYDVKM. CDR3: CASSLAGQQSYNEQFF. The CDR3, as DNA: TGTGCCAGCAGCTTAGCGGGGCAGCAGTCCTACAATGAGCAGTTCTTC.

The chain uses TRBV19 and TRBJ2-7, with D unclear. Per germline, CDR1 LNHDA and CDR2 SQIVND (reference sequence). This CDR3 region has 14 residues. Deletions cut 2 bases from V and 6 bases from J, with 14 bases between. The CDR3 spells CASSIFQWSGEQYF. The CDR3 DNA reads TGTGCCAGTAGTATATTCCAGTGGAGTGGCGAGCAGTACTTC.